A single sample gave rise to the 13 T cell receptor beta chains below, sequenced in a study of T cell changes during pregnancy in multiple sclerosis (dated by TCRdb to 2018 to 2020). The library was prepared using the immunoSEQ multiplex PCR assay. TCRdb retrieved this table from immuneACCESS and kept in-frame rearrangements only. Not all clones are present; in checked studies, unresolved V genes account for under half, and no reason is known for the remainder. A total of over 60,000 clones appear in this sample, about 91% of them only once. Of the sample, around 0.3% is held by the ten largest clones. This sample comprised CD4+ T cells from peripheral blood mononuclear cells, obtained in the third trimester of pregnancy. These receptors came from a female donor in good health, enrolled as a control in a pregnancy study.

The J gene is TRBJ1-2, the V gene TRBV19; TRBD1 is a possible D gene (5 bases). V lost 1 base and J 4 bases, leaving 13 bases between the germline ends. Germline V CDR1 and CDR2: LNHDA, SQIVND (reference sequence). This CDR3 is built from 15 residues. The CDR3 sequence is CASSIGGGNLYGYTF. CDR3 bases: TGTGCCAGTAGTATAGGGGGCGGGAACCTCTATGGCTACACCTTC.

The chain has TRBV7-3 and TRBJ1-5, with D maybe TRBD1 (6 bases). The CDR3 is made up of 14 amino acids. Trimming left V 2 bases short and J 5 bases short, with 10 bases between. The germline CDR1 and CDR2 sequences are SGHTA and FQGTGA. The CDR3 DNA reads as TGTGCCAGCAGCTTATTAGGGGGAGATCAGCCCCAGCATTTT. Protein sequence: CASSLLGGDQPQHF. Supplemented by reference TRBV7-3 and TRBJ1-5, the full variable domain reads GAGVSQTPSNKVTEKGKYVELRCDPISGHTALYWYRQSLGQGPEFLIYFQGTGAADDSGLPNDRFFAVRPEGSVSTLKIQRTERGDSAVYLCASSLLGGDQPQHFGDGTRLSIL.

This clone was observed many times. A read error may produce the germline difference seen at one junction end. This chain links TRBV30 with TRBJ2-2; the D gene is possibly TRBD1 (6 bases). The CDR3 consists of 13 residues. Germline CDR1 reads GTSNPN; CDR2 reads SVGIG (reference sequence). CDR3 region: CAWSTGNAGELFF. CDR3 nucleotide sequence: TGTGCCTGGAGCACAGGGAACGCCGGGGAGCTGTTTTTT.

The chain has TRBV7-2 and TRBJ1-1; D is uncertain. The ends were cut back, 5 bases at V and 2 bases at J, with 12 bases in the middle. The CDR3 has 14 residues. Germline values: CDR1 SGHTA, CDR2 FQGNSA. The CDR3 DNA reads as TGTGCCAGCAGCCCCCGCGCACGAAACACTGAAGCTTTCTTT. This translates into CASSPRARNTEAFF.

V usage is TRBV30 and J usage is TRBJ1-6, with unresolved D. Trimming stripped 3 bases from V and 5 bases from J, with 14 bases between. The CDR3 is made up of 15 amino acids. Germline-derived CDR1 and CDR2 are GTSNPN and SVGIG (reference sequence). CDR3 DNA sequence: TGTGCCTGGAGCCCCCTCCCGCGGAATAATTCACCCCTCCACTTT. As protein: CAWSPLPRNNSPLHF. Looking up the rest from reference TRBV30 and TRBJ1-6 gives the full variable domain: SQTIHQWPATLVQPVGSPLSLECTVEGTSNPNLYWYRQAAGRGLQLLFYSVGIGQISSEVPQNLSASRPQDRQFILSSKKLLLSDSGFYLCAWSPLPRNNSPLHFGNGTRLTVT.

CDR3 in DNA: TGTGCCAGCAGCGTGGGGACAGGGGGAGGGTACACTGAAGCTTTCTTT. It yields the protein CASSVGTGGGYTEAFF. The gene calls are TRBV9 and TRBJ1-1, with 11 bases aligning to TRBD1. Germline CDR1 SGDLS, CDR2 YYNGEE. The CDR3 loop spans 16 amino acids. The V segment lost 2 bases and the J segment 3 bases; nucleotides outside the gene matches: 6.

The chain is built from TRBV9 and TRBJ1-3; D unclear. Trimming took off 4 bases at V and 0 bases at J, with 11 bases between the two ends. Per the germline V gene, CDR1 is SGDLS and CDR2 is YYNGEE. There are 15 residues in the CDR3. CDR3 amino acids: CASSSDRGSGNTIYF. CDR3 DNA sequence: TGTGCCAGCAGCTCCGACCGAGGCTCTGGAAACACCATATATTTT. Filled out from reference TRBV9 and TRBJ1-3, the complete variable domain reads DSGVTQTPKHLITATGQRVTLRCSPRSGDLSVYWYQQSLDQGLQFLIQYYNGEERAKGNILERFSAQQFPDLHSELNLSSLELGDSALYFCASSSDRGSGNTIYFGEGSWLTVV.

The chain uses TRBV5-6 and TRBJ2-3, with D possibly being TRBD2 (6 bases). Trimming removed 4 bases at V and 2 bases at J, with 11 bases between. CDR1 is SGHDT, CDR2 YYEEEE, per germline. The CDR3 has 14 residues. The DNA of the CDR3 is TGTGCCAGCAGCCAGCGGGCTATCACAGATACGCAGTATTTT. Translated, it gives CASSQRAITDTQYF. Together with reference TRBV5-6 and TRBJ2-3, the CDR3 gives the full variable domain: DAGVTQSPTHLIKTRGQQVTLRCSPKSGHDTVSWYQQALGQGPQFIFQYYEEEERQRGNFPDRFSGHQFPNYSSELNVNALLLGDSALYLCASSQRAITDTQYFGPGTRLTVL.

This clone was detected only a few times. J is TRBJ1-1 and V is TRBV9; D unresolved. The germline V and J ends were trimmed by 5 bases and 1 base, with 12 bases remaining between them. The CDR3 has 14 amino acids. Germline CDR1 SGDLS, CDR2 YYNGEE. The CDR3 here is CASRAHGENTEAFF. CDR3 sequence (DNA): TGTGCCAGCAGGGCACACGGGGAGAACACTGAAGCTTTCTTT.

The chain combines TRBV30 with TRBJ2-5; 9 bases are a match to TRBD1. This CDR3 contains 14 residues. Germline V gene data show CDR1 as GTSNPN and CDR2 as SVGIG (reference sequence). V lost 2 bases and J lost 5; bases outside the gene matches: 6. CDR3 in amino acids: CAWSSDRGTETQYF. CDR3 DNA sequence: TGTGCCTGGAGTTCAGACAGGGGGACGGAGACCCAGTACTTC.

The chain joins TRBV4-2 to TRBJ2-3; 10 positions match TRBD1. The V gene end was trimmed by 3 bases and the J gene end by 2 bases; junction bases not matched to a gene: 5. The CDR3 is 16 amino acids. Looked up from germline, CDR1 is LGHNA and CDR2 is YNFKEQ. For the CDR3, the DNA is TGTGCCAGCAGCCACCCGGGACAGGGGAACACAGATACGCAGTATTTT. Translating it yields CASSHPGQGNTDTQYF.

The CDR3 bases are TGTGCCAGCAGTCCCCCAACAGGAATTGGCTACACCTTC. Its protein product is CASSPPTGIGYTF. The V gene is TRBV28, the J gene TRBJ1-2; D is perhaps TRBD1 (5 bases). Germline V gene lookup returns CDR1 MDHEN and CDR2 SYDVKM. The V end was cut by 5 bases, the J end by 7 bases, with 14 bases between. This CDR3 contains 13 residues.

The chain employs TRBV18 and TRBJ1-1; D is unclear. Trimming took off 6 bases at V and 1 base at J, with 9 bases between the two ends. Germline values: CDR1 KGHSH, CDR2 LQKENI. The CDR3 is 13 residues long. Here the CDR3 DNA reads TGTGCCAGCTCGCGTAATACGAACACTGAAGCTTTCTTT. Its protein product is CASSRNTNTEAFF.